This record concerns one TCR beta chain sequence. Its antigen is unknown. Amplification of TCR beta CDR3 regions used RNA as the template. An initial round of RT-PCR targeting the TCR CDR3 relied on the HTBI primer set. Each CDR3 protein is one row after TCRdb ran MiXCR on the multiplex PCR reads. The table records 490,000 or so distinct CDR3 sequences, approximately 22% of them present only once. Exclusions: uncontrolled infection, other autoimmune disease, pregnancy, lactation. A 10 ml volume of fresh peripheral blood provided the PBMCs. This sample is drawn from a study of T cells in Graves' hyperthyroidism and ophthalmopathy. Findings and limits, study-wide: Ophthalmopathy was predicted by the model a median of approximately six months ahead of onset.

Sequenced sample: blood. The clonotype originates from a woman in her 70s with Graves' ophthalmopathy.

As DNA, the CDR3 is TGTGCCAGCCGTTCCGGGACAGTAGTCAATGAGCAGTTCTTC. It encodes CASRSGTVVNEQFF. V gene TRBV12-3 or TRBV12-4 combines with J gene TRBJ2-1; the match to TRBD1 covers 7 bases. V dropped 8 bases and J dropped 6; count of bases not matched to a gene: 10. The CDR3 sequence is 14 residues long.